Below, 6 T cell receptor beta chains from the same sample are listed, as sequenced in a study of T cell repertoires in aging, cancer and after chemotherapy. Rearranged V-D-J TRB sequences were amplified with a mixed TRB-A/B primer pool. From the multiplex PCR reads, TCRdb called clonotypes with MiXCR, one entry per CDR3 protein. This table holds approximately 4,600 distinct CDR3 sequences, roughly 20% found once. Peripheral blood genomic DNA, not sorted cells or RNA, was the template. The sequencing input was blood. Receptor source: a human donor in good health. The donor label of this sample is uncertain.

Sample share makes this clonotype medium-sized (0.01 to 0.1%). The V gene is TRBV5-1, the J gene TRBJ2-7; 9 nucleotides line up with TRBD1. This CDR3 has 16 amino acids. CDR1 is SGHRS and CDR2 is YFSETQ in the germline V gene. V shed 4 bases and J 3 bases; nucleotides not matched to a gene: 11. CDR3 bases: TGCGCCAGCAGCGTGACAGGGGGAGGTATCTACTACGAGCAGTACTTC. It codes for CASSVTGGGIYYEQYF.

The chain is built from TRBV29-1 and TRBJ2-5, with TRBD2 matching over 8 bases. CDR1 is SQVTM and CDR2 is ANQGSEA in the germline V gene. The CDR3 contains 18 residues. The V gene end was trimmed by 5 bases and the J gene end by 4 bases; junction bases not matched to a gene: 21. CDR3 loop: CSVPGRDGTGGAGETQYF. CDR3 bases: TGCAGCGTTCCCGGGAGGGACGGGACCGGGGGGGCCGGAGAGACCCAGTACTTC.

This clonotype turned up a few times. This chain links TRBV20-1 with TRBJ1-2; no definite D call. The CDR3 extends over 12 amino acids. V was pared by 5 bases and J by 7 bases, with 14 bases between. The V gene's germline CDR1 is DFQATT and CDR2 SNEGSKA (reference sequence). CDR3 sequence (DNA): TGCAGTGCTCTAGCAGGTCGGGTTGGCTACACCTTC. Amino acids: CSALAGRVGYTF.

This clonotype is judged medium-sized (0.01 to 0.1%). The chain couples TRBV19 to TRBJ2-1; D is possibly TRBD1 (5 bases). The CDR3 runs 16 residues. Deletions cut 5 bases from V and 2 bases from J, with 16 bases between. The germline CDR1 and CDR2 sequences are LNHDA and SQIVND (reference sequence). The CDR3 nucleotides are TGTGCCAGTAGTGCCCCCGGTGGGGCGACCTACAATGAGCAGTTCTTC. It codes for CASSAPGGATYNEQFF.

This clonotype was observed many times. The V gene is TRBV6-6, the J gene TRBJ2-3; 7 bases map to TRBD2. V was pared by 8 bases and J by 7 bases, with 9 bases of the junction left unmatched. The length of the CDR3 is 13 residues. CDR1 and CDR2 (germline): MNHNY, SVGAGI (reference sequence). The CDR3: CASLGGRRYTQYF. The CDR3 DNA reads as TGTGCCAGCTTAGGCGGGAGAAGGTATACGCAGTATTTT.

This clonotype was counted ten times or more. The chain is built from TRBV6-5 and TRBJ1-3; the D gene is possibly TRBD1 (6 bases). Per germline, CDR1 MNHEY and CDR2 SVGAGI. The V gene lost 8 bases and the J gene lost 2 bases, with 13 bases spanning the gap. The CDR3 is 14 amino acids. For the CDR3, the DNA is TGTGCCAGCTTTAGCGGGACAACTGGAAACACCATATATTTT. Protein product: CASFSGTTGNTIYF.